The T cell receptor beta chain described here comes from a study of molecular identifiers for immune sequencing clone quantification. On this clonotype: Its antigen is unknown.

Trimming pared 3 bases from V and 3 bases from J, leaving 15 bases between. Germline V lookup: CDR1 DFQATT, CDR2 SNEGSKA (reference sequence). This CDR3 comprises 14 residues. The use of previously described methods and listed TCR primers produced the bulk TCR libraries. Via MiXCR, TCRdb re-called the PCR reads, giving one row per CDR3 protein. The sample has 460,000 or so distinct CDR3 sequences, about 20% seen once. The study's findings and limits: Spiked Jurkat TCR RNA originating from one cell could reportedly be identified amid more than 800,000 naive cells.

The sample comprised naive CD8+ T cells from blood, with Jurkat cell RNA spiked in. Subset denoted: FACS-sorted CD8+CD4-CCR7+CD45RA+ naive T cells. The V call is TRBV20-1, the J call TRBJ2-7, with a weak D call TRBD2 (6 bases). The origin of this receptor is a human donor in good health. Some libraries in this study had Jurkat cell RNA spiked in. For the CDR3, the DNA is TGCAGTGCTAGGGGGGTAGGAGGGAGCTACGAGCAGTACTTC. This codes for CSARGVGGSYEQYF.